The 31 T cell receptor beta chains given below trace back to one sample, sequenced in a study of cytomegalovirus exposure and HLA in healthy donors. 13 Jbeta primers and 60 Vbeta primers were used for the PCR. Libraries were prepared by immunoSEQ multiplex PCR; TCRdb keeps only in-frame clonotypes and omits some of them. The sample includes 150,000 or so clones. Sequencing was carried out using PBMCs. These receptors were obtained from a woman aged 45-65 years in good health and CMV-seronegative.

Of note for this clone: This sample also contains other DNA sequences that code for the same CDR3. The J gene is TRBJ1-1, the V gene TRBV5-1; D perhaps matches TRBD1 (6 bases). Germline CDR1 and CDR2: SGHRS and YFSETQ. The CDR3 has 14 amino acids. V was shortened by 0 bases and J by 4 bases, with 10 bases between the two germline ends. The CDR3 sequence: CASSLDRVGTEAFF. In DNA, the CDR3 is TGCGCCAGCAGCTTGGACAGGGTGGGCACTGAAGCTTTCTTT. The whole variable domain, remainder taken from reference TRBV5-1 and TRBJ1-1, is KAGVTQTPRYLIKTRGQQVTLSCSPISGHRSVSWYQQTPGQGLQFLFEYFSETQRNKGNFPGRFSGRQFSNSRSEMNVSTLELGDSALYLCASSLDRVGTEAFFGQGTRLTVV.

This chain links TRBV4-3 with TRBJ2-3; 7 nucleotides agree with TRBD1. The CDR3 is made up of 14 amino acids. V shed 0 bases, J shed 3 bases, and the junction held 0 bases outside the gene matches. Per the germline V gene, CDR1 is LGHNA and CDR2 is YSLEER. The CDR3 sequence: CASSQDRGTDTQYF. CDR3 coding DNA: TGCGCCAGCAGCCAAGACAGGGGGACAGATACGCAGTATTTT.

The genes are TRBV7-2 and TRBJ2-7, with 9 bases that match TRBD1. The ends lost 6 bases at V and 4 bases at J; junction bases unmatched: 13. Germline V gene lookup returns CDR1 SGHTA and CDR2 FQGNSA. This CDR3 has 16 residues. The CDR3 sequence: CASSLGETGGVYEQYF. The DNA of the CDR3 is TGTGCCAGCAGTCTGGGTGAAACAGGGGGCGTTTACGAGCAGTACTTC.

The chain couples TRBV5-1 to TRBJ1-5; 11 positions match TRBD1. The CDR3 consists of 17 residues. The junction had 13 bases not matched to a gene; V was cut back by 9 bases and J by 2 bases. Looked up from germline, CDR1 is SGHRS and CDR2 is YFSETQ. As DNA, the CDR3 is TGCGCCAATAACTCGGGACAGGGGGTTCCAGGCAATCAGCCCCAGCATTTT. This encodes CANNSGQGVPGNQPQHF.

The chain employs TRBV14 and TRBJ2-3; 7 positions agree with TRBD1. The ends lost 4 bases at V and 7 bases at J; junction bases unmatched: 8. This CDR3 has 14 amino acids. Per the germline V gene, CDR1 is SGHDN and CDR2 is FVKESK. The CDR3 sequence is CASSPQQGRYTQYF. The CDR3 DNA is TGTGCCAGCAGCCCTCAACAGGGGCGCTATACGCAGTATTTT. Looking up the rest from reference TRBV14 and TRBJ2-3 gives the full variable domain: EAGVTQFPSHSVIEKGQTVTLRCDPISGHDNLYWYRRVMGKEIKFLLHFVKESKQDESGMPNNRFLAERTGGTYSTLKVQPAELEDSGVYFCASSPQQGRYTQYFGPGTRLTVL.

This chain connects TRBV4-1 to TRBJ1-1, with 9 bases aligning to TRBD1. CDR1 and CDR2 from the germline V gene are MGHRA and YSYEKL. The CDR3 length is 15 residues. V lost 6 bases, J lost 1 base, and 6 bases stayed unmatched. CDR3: CASRTPGQGNTEAFF. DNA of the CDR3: TGCGCCAGCAGGACACCGGGACAGGGGAACACTGAAGCTTTCTTT.

The CDR3 bases are TGTGCCAGCAGCTTGGGTCTTAGCGGGAGCCCTACAGATACGCAGTATTTT. Its translation is CASSLGLSGSPTDTQYF. The chain employs TRBV7-9 and TRBJ2-3; 9 positions agree with TRBD2. The CDR3 has 17 amino acids. The germline V gene has CDR1 SEHNR and CDR2 FQNEAQ (reference sequence). V dropped 3 bases and J dropped 3; count of bases not matched to a gene: 10.

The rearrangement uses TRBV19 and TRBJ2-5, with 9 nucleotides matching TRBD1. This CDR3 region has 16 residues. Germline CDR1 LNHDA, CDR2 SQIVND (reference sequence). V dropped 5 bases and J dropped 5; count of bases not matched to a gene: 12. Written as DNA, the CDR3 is TGTGCCAGTAGTCCCTTAGGACAGGGGAGTACGGAGACCCAGTACTTC. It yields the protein CASSPLGQGSTETQYF.

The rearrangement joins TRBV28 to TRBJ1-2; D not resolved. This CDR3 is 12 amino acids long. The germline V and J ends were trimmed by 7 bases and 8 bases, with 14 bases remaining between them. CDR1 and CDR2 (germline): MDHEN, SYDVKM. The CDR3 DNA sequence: TGTGCCAGCACCTTCGGACTGGGGGGCTACACCTTC. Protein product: CASTFGLGGYTF.

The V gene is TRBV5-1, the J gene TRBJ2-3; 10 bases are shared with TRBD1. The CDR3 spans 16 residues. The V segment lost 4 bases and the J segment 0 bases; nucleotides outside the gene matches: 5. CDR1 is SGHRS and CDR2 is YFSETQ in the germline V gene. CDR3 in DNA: TGCGCCAGCAGCGGGGACAGGGGATCAAGCACAGATACGCAGTATTTT. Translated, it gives CASSGDRGSSTDTQYF.

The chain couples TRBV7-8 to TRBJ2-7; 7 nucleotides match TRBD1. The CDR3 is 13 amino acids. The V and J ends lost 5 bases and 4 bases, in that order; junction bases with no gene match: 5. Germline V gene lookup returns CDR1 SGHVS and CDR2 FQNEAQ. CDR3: CASSPDRTYEQYF. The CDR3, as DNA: TGTGCCAGCAGCCCGGACAGGACTTACGAGCAGTACTTC.

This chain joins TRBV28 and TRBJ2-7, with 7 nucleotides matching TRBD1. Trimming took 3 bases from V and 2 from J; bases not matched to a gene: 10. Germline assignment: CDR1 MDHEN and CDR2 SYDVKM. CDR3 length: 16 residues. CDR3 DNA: TGTGCCAGCAGTTTGGGGGCCACAGGGGTTACCTACGAGCAGTACTTC. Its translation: CASSLGATGVTYEQYF.

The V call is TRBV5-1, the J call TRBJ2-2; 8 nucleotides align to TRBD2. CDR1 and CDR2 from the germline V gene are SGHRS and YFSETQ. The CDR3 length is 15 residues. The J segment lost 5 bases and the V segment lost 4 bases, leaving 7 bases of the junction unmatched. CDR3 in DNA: TGCGCCAGCAGCATTAGCGGGACGGGTACCGGGGAGCTGTTTTTT. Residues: CASSISGTGTGELFF. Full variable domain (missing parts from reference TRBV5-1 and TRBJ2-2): KAGVTQTPRYLIKTRGQQVTLSCSPISGHRSVSWYQQTPGQGLQFLFEYFSETQRNKGNFPGRFSGRQFSNSRSEMNVSTLELGDSALYLCASSISGTGTGELFFGEGSRLTVL.

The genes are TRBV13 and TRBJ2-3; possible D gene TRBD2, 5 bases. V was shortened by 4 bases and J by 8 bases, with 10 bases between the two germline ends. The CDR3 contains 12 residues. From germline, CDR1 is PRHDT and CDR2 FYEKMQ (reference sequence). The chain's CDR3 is CASSSKGGTQYF. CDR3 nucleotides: TGTGCCAGCAGCTCCAAAGGAGGTACGCAGTATTTT.

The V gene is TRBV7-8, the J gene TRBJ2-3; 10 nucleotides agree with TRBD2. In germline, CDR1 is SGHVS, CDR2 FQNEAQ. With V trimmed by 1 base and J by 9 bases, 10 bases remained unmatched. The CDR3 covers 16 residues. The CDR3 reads CASSLEGAGGLETQYF. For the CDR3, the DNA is TGTGCCAGCAGCTTAGAAGGAGCGGGAGGGCTTGAAACGCAGTATTTT. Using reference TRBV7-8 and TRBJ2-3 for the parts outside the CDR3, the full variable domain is GAGVSQSPRYKVAKRGQDVALRCDPISGHVSLFWYQQALGQGPEFLTYFQNEAQLDKSGLPSDRFFAERPEGSVSTLKIQRTQQEDSAVYLCASSLEGAGGLETQYFGPGTRLTVL.

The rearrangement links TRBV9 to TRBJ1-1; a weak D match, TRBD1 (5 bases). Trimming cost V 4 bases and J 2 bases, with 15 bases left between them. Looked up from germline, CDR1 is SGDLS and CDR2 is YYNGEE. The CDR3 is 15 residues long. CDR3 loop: CASSLYLTANTEAFF. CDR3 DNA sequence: TGTGCCAGCAGCTTATACTTGACAGCCAACACTGAAGCTTTCTTT.

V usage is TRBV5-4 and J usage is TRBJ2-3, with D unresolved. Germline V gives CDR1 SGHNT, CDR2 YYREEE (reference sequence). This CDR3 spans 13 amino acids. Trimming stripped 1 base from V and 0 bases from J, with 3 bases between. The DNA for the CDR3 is TGTGCCAGCAGCTTGCAAAGCACAGATACGCAGTATTTT. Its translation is CASSLQSTDTQYF.

This CDR3 is CATSWGGAYYGYTF. The CDR3 DNA sequence: TGTGCCACCAGCTGGGGGGGGGCATACTATGGCTACACCTTC. The J gene is TRBJ1-2, the V gene TRBV6-5; maybe TRBD1 (6 bases). From germline, CDR1 is MNHEY and CDR2 SVGAGI. V was clipped by 10 bases and J by 3 bases, with 18 bases between them. This CDR3 comprises 14 residues.

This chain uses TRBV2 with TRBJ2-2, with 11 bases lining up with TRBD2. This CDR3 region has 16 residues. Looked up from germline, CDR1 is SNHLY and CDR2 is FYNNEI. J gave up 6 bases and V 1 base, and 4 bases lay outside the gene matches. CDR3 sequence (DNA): TGTGCCAGCAGTGAAGAGAGTAGCGGGGGGGCCGGGGAGCTGTTTTTT. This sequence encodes CASSEESSGGAGELFF.

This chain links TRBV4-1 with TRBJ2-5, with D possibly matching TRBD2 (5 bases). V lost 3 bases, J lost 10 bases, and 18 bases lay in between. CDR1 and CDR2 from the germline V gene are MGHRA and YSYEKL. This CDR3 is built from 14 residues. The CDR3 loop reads CASSHLAEKGGQYF. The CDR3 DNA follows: TGCGCCAGCAGCCACCTAGCAGAAAAGGGTGGCCAGTACTTC.

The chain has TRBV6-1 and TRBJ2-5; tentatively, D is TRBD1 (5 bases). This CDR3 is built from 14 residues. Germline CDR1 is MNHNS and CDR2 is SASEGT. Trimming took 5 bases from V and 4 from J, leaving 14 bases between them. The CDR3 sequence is CASSQQSGSETQYF. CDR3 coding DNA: TGTGCCAGCAGTCAACAATCAGGGTCAGAGACCCAGTACTTC.

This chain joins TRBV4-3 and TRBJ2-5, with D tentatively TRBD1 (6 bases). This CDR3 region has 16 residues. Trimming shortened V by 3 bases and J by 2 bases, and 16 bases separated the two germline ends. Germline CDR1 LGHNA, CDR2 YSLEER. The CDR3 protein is CASSQGAGTVQETQYF. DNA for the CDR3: TGCGCCAGCAGCCAGGGGGCTGGGACGGTTCAAGAGACCCAGTACTTC.

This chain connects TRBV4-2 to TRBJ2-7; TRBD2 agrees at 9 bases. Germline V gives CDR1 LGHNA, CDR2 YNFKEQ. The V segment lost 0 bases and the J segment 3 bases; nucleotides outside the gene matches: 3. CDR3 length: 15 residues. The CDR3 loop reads CASSQDSGGGYEQYF. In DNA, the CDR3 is TGTGCCAGCAGCCAAGATAGCGGGGGTGGCTACGAGCAGTACTTC.

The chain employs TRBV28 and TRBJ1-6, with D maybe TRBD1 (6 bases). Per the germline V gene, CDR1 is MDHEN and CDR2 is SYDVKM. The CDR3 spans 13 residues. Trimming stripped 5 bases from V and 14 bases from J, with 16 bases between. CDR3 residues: CASSTPQGRALHF. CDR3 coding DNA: TGTGCCAGCAGTACCCCCCAGGGGCGGGCCCTCCACTTT.

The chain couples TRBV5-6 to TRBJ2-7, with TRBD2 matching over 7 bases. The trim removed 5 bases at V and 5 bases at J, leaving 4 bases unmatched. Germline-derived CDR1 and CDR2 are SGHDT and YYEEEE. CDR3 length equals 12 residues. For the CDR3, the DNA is TGTGCCAGCAGGTGGGGGGGGAACGAGCAGTACTTC. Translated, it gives CASRWGGNEQYF.

CDR3 coding DNA: TGTGCCTGGAGTCAGGGACAGAGCAATCAGCCCCAGCATTTT. Protein: CAWSQGQSNQPQHF. J is TRBJ1-5 and V is TRBV30, with TRBD1 matching 7 bases. Germline values: CDR1 GTSNPN, CDR2 SVGIG (reference sequence). The CDR3 extends over 14 amino acids. V lost 2 bases to trimming and J lost 1 base; unmatched junction nucleotides: 2.

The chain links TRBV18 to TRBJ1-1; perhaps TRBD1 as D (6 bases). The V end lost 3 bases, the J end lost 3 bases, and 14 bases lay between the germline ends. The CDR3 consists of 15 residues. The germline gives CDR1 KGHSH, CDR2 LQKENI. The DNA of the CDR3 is TGTGCCAGCTCACCTCGGACAGTCGGGGACACTGAAGCTTTCTTT. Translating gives CASSPRTVGDTEAFF. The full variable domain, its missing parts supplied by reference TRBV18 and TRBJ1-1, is NAGVMQNPRHLVRRRGQEARLRCSPMKGHSHVYWYRQLPEEGLKFMVYLQKENIIDESGMPKERFSAEFPKEGPSILRIQQVVRGDSAAYFCASSPRTVGDTEAFFGQGTRLTVV.

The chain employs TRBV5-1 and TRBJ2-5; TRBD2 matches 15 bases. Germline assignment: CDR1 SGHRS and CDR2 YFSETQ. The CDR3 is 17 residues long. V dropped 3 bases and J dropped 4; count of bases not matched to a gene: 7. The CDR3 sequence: CASSSRTSGGAAETQYF. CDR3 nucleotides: TGCGCCAGCAGCTCCCGGACTAGCGGGGGGGCCGCAGAGACCCAGTACTTC.

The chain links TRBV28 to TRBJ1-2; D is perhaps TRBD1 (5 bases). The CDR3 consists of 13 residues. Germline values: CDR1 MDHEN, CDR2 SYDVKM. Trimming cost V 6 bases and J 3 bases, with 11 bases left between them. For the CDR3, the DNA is TGTGCCAGCAGGTTGGGGGGGTACTATGGCTACACCTTC. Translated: CASRLGGYYGYTF.

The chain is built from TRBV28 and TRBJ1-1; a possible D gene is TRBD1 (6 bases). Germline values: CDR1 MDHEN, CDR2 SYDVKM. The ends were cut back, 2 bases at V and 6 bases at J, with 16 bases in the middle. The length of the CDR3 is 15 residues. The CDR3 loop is CASSLGGASTSEAFF. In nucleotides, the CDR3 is TGTGCCAGCAGTTTAGGGGGGGCAAGTACATCTGAAGCTTTCTTT.

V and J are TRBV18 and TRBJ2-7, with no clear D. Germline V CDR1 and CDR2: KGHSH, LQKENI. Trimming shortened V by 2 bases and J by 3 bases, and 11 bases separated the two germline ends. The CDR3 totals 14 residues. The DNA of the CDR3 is TGTGCCAGCTCACCAACCGGGTTCTTCTACGAGCAGTACTTC. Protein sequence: CASSPTGFFYEQYF.